This TCR beta chain is from a study of cytotoxic CD8 clonotypes in ibrutinib-treated CLL. Study-level background: Researchers reported under twelve relapsed/refractory and roughly 14 treatment-naive patients, roughly 18 of them IGHV unmutated. Outcomes included around 25 partial and 2 complete responses; after median roughly 66 months, roughly 15 stayed remitted and about twelve progressed. Study conclusions and caveats: Few clonotypes were public, and these shrank or held steady under treatment.

The intended depth for sequencing was 1 in 200,000 to 1 in 1 million T cells. TCRdb's table, derived via immunoSEQ multiplex PCR, lists solely in-frame clones and lacks some. The data hold 100,000 to 150,000 clones, with 80% to 90% observed a single time. A word on this clone: No antigen is known for it.

The sample was PBMCs, taken after 24 months of ibrutinib treatment. The origin of this receptor is a human donor with chronic lymphocytic leukemia.

CDR3 nucleotide sequence: TGTGCCAGCAGCTCCAGGGGGCACTACAACACTGAAGCTTTCTTT. The encoded protein is CASSSRGHYNTEAFF. The V and J genes are TRBV5-6 and TRBJ1-1; 8 bases agree with TRBD1. Germline-derived CDR1 and CDR2 are SGHDT and YYEEEE. The CDR3 has 15 amino acids. J lost 2 bases, V lost 3 bases, and 6 bases had no gene match. The complete variable domain, with remaining parts taken from reference TRBV5-6 and TRBJ1-1, reads DAGVTQSPTHLIKTRGQQVTLRCSPKSGHDTVSWYQQALGQGPQFIFQYYEEEERQRGNFPDRFSGHQFPNYSSELNVNALLLGDSALYLCASSSRGHYNTEAFFGQGTRLTVV.